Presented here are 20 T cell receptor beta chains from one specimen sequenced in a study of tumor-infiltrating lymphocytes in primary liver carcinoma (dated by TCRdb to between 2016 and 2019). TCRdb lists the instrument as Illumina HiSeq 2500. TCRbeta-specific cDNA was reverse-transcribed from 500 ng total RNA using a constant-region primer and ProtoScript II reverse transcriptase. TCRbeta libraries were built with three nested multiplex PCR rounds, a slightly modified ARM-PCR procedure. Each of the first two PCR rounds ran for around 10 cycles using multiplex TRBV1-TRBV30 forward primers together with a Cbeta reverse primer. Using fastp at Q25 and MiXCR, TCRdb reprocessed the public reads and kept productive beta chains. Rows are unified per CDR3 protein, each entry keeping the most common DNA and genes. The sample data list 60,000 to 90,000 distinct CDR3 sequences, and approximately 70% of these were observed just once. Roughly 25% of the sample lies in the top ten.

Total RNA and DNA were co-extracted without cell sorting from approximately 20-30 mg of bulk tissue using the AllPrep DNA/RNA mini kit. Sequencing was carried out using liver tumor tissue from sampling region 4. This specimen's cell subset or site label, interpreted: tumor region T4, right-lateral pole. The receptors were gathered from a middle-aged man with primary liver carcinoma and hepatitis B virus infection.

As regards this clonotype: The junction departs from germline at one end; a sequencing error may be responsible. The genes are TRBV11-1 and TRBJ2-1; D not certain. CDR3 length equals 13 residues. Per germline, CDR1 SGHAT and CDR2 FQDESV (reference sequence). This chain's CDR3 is CARILGRANERFF. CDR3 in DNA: TGTGCCAGGATCTTAGGCCGGGCAAATGAGCGGTTCTTC.

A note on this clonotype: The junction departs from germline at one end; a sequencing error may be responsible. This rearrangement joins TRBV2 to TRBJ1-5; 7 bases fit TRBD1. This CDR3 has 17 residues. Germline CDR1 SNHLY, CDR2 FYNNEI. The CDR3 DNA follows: TGTGCCAGCCGCCTCAACCCGACAGGGCACAGCAATGAGCCTCAGCATTTT. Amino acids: CASRLNPTGHSNEPQHF.

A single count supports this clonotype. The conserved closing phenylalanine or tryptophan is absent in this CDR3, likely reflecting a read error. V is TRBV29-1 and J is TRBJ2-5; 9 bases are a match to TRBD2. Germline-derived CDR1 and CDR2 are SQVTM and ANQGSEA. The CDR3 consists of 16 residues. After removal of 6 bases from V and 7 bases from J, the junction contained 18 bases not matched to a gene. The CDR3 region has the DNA TGCAGCGTAGATAGCGGGACTAGCTGGAGTATTGGGACCCAGTACCTC. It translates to CSVDSGTSWSIGTQYL.

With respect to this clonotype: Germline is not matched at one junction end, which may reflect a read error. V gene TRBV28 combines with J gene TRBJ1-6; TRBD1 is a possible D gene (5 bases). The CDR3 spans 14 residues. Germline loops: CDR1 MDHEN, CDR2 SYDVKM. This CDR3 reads CASSYRQNNSLLHF. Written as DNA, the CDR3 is TGTGCCAGCAGTTACAGGCAAAATAATTCACTCCTCCACTTT.

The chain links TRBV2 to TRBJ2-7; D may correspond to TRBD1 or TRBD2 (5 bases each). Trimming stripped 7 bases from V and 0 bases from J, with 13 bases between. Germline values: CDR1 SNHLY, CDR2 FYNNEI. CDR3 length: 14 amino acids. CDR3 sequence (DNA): TGTGCCAGCACCCCAAGGGGAGACTCCTACGAGCAGTACTTC. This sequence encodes CASTPRGDSYEQYF.

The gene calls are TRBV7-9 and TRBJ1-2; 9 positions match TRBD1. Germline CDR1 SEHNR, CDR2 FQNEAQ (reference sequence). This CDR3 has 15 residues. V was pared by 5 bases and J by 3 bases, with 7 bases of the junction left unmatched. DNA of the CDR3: TGTGCCAGCAGCCTCACAGGGGGCCTGCACTATGGCTACACCTTC. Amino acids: CASSLTGGLHYGYTF.

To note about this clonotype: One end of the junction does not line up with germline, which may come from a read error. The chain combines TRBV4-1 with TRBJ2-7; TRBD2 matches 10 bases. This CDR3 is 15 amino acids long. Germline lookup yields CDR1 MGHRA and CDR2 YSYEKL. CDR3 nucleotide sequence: TGCGCCAGCAGCCAAGAGGGACTAGCGACCTACGAGCAATACTTC. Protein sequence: CASSQEGLATYEQYF.

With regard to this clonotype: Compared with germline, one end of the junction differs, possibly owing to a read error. Here the CDR3 DNA reads TGTACCAGCAGTTACGAATTACAGGGAAATGGCTACACCTTC. This codes for CTSSYELQGNGYTF. V usage is TRBV6-6 and J usage is TRBJ1-2; D perhaps matches TRBD1 (6 bases). The CDR3 has 14 amino acids. Germline loops: CDR1 MNHNY, CDR2 SVGAGI (reference sequence).

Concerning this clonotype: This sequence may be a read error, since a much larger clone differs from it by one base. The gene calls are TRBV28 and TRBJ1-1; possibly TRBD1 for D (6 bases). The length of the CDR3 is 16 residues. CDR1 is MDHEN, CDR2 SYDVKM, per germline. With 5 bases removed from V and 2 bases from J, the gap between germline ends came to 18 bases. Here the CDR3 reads CASSTGGWTGNTEAFF. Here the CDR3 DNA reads TGTGCCAGCAGTACGGGGGGCTGGACGGGTAACACTGAAGCTTTCTTT.

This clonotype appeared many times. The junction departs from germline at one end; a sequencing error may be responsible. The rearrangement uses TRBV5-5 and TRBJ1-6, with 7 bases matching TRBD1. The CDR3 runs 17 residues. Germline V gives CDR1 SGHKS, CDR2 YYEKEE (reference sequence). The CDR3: CASSPHRDSSNNSPLHF. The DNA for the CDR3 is TGTGCCAGCAGCCCCCACCGGGACAGCTCCAATAATTCACCCCTCCACTTT.

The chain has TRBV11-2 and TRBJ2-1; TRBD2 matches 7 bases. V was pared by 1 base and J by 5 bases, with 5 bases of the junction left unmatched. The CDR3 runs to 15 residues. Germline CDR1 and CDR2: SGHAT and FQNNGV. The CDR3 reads CASSLVLAANNEQFF. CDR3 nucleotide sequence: TGTGCCAGCAGCTTAGTTCTAGCGGCAAACAATGAGCAGTTCTTC.

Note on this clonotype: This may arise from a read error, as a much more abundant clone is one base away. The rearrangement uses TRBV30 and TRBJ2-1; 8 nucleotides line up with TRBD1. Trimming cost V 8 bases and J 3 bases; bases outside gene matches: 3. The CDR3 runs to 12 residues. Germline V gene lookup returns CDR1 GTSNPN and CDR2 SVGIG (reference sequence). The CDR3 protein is CAHDRGYNEQFF. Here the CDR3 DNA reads TGTGCCCATGACAGGGGCTACAATGAGCAGTTCTTC.

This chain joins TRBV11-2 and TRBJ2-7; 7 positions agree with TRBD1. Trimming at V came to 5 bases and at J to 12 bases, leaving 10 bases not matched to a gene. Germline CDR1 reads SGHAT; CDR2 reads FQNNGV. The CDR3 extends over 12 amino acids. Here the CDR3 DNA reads TGTGCCAGCAGCCAGGACAGGACCCGAAGGTACTTC. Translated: CASSQDRTRRYF. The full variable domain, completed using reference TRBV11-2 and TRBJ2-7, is EAGVAQSPRYKIIEKRQSVAFWCNPISGHATLYWYQQILGQGPKLLIQFQNNGVVDDSQLPKDRFSAERLKGVDSTLKIQPAKLEDSAVYLCASSQDRTRRYFGPGTRLTVT.

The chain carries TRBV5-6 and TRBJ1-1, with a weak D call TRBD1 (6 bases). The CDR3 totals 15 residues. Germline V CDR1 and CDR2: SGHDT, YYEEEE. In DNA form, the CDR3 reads TGTATCAGCAGCGCGCCATGGACAGAAAAGGCTGAAGCTTTCTTT. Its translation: CISSAPWTEKAEAFF. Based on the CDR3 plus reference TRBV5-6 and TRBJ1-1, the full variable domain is DAGVTQSPTHLIKTRGQQVTLRCSPKSGHDTVSWYQQALGQGPQFIFQYYEEEERQRGNFPDRFSGHQFPNYSSELNVNALLLGDSALYLCISSAPWTEKAEAFFGQGTRLTVV.

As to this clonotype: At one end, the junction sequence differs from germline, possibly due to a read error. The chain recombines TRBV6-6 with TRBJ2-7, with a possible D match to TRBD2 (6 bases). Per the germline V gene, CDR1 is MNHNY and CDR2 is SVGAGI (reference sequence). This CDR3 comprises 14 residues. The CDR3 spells CVSSLAGRIYEQYF. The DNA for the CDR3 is TGTGTCAGCAGTTTGGCAGGGAGGATCTACGAGCAGTACTTT.

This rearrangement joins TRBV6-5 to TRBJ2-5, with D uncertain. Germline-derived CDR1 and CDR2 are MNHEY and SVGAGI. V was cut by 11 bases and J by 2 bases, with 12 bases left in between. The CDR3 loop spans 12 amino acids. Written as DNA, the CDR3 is TGTGCCTACACGGACCTACAAGAGACCCAGTACTTC. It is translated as CAYTDLQETQYF.

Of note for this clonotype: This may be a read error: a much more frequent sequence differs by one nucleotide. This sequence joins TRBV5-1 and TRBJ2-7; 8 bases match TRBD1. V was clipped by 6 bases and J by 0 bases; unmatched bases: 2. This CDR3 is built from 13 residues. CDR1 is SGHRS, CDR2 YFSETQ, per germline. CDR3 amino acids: CASMTGASYEQYF. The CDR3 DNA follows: TGCGCCAGCATGACAGGGGCCTCCTACGAGCAGTACTTC. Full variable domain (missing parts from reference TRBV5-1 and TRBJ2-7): KAGVTQTPRYLIKTRGQQVTLSCSPISGHRSVSWYQQTPGQGLQFLFEYFSETQRNKGNFPGRFSGRQFSNSRSEMNVSTLELGDSALYLCASMTGASYEQYFGPGTRLTVT.

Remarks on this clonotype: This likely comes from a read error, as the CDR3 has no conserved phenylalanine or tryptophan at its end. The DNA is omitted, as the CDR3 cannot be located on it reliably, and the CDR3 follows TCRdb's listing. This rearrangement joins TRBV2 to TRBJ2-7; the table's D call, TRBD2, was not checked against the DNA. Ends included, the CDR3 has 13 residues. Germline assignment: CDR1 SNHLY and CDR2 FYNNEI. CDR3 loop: CASRKREVHEEYS.

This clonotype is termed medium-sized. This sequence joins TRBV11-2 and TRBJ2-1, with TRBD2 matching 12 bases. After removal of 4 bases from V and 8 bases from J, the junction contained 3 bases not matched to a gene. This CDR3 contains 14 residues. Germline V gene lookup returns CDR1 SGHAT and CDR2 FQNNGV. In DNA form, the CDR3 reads TGTGCCAGCAGCTGGACTAGCGGGATTGATGAGCAGTTCTTC. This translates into CASSWTSGIDEQFF. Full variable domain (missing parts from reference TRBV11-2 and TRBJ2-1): EAGVAQSPRYKIIEKRQSVAFWCNPISGHATLYWYQQILGQGPKLLIQFQNNGVVDDSQLPKDRFSAERLKGVDSTLKIQPAKLEDSAVYLCASSWTSGIDEQFFGPGTRLTVL.

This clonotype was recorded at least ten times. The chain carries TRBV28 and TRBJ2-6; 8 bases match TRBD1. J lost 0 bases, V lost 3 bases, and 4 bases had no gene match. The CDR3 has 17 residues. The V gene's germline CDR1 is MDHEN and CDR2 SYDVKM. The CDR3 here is CASSLATGGSGANVLTF. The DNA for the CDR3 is TGTGCCAGCAGTTTGGCCACAGGGGGCTCTGGGGCCAACGTCCTGACTTTC.